Each of the 8 T cell receptor beta chains below was sequenced from the same sample in a study of T cells in localized non-small cell lung cancer. The method was immunoSEQ multiplex PCR; TCRdb's version includes in-frame clones alone and lacks a portion of them. The table shows roughly 50,000 clones, with more than 85% occurring only once. The sequencing here drew on peripheral blood, taken before any cancer treatment. The receptors derive from a man aged 40-75 years with stage I lung adenocarcinoma.

The chain employs TRBV15 and TRBJ1-2; D unclear. The CDR3 totals 12 residues. The V end was cut by 0 bases, the J end by 7 bases, with 6 bases between. CDR1 is LNHNV, CDR2 YYDKDF, per germline (reference sequence). The DNA of the CDR3 is TGTGCCACCAGCAGAGATCGGGGTGGCTACACCTTC. Amino acid sequence: CATSRDRGGYTF.

In its sample, this clone was seen once. The chain is built from TRBV4-1 and TRBJ2-6; no firm D call. Trimming took off 0 bases at V and 2 bases at J, with 8 bases between the two ends. The CDR3 is 16 amino acids. The germline CDR1 and CDR2 sequences are MGHRA and YSYEKL. The CDR3 loop reads CASSQDGQTGANVLTF. CDR3 sequence (DNA): TGCGCCAGCAGCCAAGATGGGCAGACTGGGGCCAACGTCCTGACTTTC.

The chain uses TRBV2 and TRBJ2-7; 9 bases match TRBD2. From germline, CDR1 is SNHLY and CDR2 FYNNEI. Trimming removed 1 base from V and 0 bases from J; junction bases left unmatched: 7. The CDR3 has 17 residues. CDR3 nucleotide sequence: TGTGCCAGCAGTGAAGATCATGGGACTAGCTTCTCCTACGAGCAGTACTTC. It codes for CASSEDHGTSFSYEQYF.

This clone came up once. The chain carries TRBV4-1 and TRBJ2-3; 7 bases align to TRBD1. The V gene end was trimmed by 7 bases and the J gene end by 4 bases; junction bases not matched to a gene: 8. CDR3 length equals 14 residues. Per the germline V gene, CDR1 is MGHRA and CDR2 is YSYEKL. The CDR3 DNA reads TGCGCCAGCACACAGGGGTCCGGGGCAGATACGCAGTATTTT. It specifies CASTQGSGADTQYF.

The CDR3 bases are TGTGCCAGTAGTATCTCGACGGTCTCCTACGAGCAGTACTTC. It codes for CASSISTVSYEQYF. The chain links TRBV19 to TRBJ2-7, with no clear D. Germline CDR1 and CDR2: LNHDA and SQIVND (reference sequence). Trimming shortened V by 3 bases and J by 0 bases, and 9 bases separated the two germline ends. The CDR3 length is 14 residues.

This clone was counted a single time. The chain is built from TRBV4-1 and TRBJ1-6; D is possibly TRBD1 (5 bases). Trimming stripped 0 bases from V and 9 bases from J, with 27 bases between. From germline, CDR1 is MGHRA and CDR2 YSYEKL. CDR3 length: 20 amino acids. The CDR3 sequence: CASSQEGLTMGPISGSPLHF. CDR3 sequence (DNA): TGCGCCAGCAGCCAAGAGGGACTCACTATGGGGCCAATAAGTGGTTCACCCCTCCACTTT.

The J gene is TRBJ2-7, the V gene TRBV30; no clear D. V was shortened by 5 bases and J by 6 bases, with 14 bases between the two germline ends. The CDR3 totals 12 residues. Germline values: CDR1 GTSNPN, CDR2 SVGIG (reference sequence). The CDR3 is CAWGLPLTEQYF. The CDR3 DNA reads TGTGCCTGGGGTCTACCGTTGACCGAGCAGTACTTC. Full variable domain (outside the CDR3, taken from reference TRBV30 and TRBJ2-7): SQTIHQWPATLVQPVGSPLSLECTVEGTSNPNLYWYRQAAGRGLQLLFYSVGIGQISSEVPQNLSASRPQDRQFILSSKKLLLSDSGFYLCAWGLPLTEQYFGPGTRLTVT.

The rearrangement joins TRBV21-1 to TRBJ2-7; TRBD1, the table's D call, lacks a check against the DNA. TRBV21-1 is a pseudogene. The CDR3 consists of 18 residues. The CDR3 sequence: CASSTYQRTGTGGYEQYF. The CDR3 DNA sequence: TGTGCCAGCAGCACCTATCAGCGAACCGGGACAGGGGGATACGAGCAGTACTTC.